Below, 16 T cell receptor beta chains from the same sample are listed, as sequenced in a study of cytomegalovirus exposure and HLA in healthy donors. The PCR ran on 60 Vbeta and 13 Jbeta primers. Here immunoSEQ multiplex PCR was the method, and the copy in TCRdb shows in-frame clones only, minus some. Among around 150,000 clones listed, 86% were seen once. The specimen was PBMCs. All receptors derive from a woman between 18 and 29 years old in good health and CMV-seronegative.

The chain uses TRBV7-2 and TRBJ1-4; D gene unclear. CDR1 is SGHTA and CDR2 is FQGNSA in the germline V gene. V gave up 6 bases and J gave up 6 bases, with 17 bases separating them. This CDR3 spans 15 amino acids. The CDR3 loop is CASSLTGIPDEKLFF. CDR3 DNA: TGTGCCAGCAGTTTGACCGGGATCCCGGATGAAAAACTGTTTTTT.

This rearrangement joins TRBV30 to TRBJ2-7; D not certain. The V and J ends lost 0 bases and 3 bases respectively, with 15 bases between them. The CDR3 sequence is 15 residues long. Per germline, CDR1 GTSNPN and CDR2 SVGIG (reference sequence). In DNA, the CDR3 is TGTGCCTGGAGTGTACTTCAACTACACGGCTACGAGCAGTACTTC. Residues: CAWSVLQLHGYEQYF. Full variable domain (outside the CDR3, taken from reference TRBV30 and TRBJ2-7): SQTIHQWPATLVQPVGSPLSLECTVEGTSNPNLYWYRQAAGRGLQLLFYSVGIGQISSEVPQNLSASRPQDRQFILSSKKLLLSDSGFYLCAWSVLQLHGYEQYFGPGTRLTVT.

The rearrangement links TRBV9 to TRBJ1-1; D is uncertain. This CDR3 has 13 amino acids. The germline V gene encodes CDR1 SGDLS and CDR2 YYNGEE. With 0 bases removed from V and 3 bases from J, the gap between germline ends came to 6 bases. CDR3 amino acids: CASSVVPDTEAFF. CDR3 nucleotides: TGTGCCAGCAGCGTAGTTCCGGACACTGAAGCTTTCTTT.

The J gene is TRBJ1-2, the V gene TRBV19; 9 bases align to TRBD1. In germline, CDR1 is LNHDA, CDR2 SQIVND (reference sequence). With 7 bases clipped from V and 4 bases from J, the junction kept 7 bases outside the gene matches. There are 14 residues in the CDR3. The CDR3 DNA sequence: TGTGCCAGTATCGGGACAGGGTCTTCCTATGGCTACACCTTC. Its protein is CASIGTGSSYGYTF.

This sequence joins TRBV15 and TRBJ1-5; 7 nucleotides match TRBD1. In germline, CDR1 is LNHNV, CDR2 YYDKDF (reference sequence). This CDR3 region has 16 residues. The V and J ends lost 5 bases and 4 bases, in that order; junction bases with no gene match: 11. The CDR3 loop reads CATSRTPGQLNQPQHF. CDR3 in DNA: TGTGCCACCAGCCGAACTCCGGGACAGCTTAATCAGCCCCAGCATTTT.

The rearrangement joins TRBV28 to TRBJ2-5; the D gene is possibly TRBD1 (5 bases). V was clipped by 3 bases and J by 5 bases, with 13 bases between them. This CDR3 spans 14 amino acids. From germline, CDR1 is MDHEN and CDR2 SYDVKM. The CDR3 DNA follows: TGTGCCAGCAGTTTCGAAGCTCCAGGGGAGACCCAGTACTTC. Its translation is CASSFEAPGETQYF.

This chain uses TRBV27 with TRBJ2-1; 10 bases align to TRBD2. J lost 6 bases, V lost 5 bases, and 4 bases had no gene match. From germline, CDR1 is MNHEY and CDR2 SMNVEV (reference sequence). This CDR3 spans 14 amino acids. The CDR3, as DNA: TGTGCCAGCAGTCACATAGCGGGGGGCAATGAGCAGTTCTTC. It is translated as CASSHIAGGNEQFF.

The J gene is TRBJ2-1, the V gene TRBV6-5; possibly TRBD1 for D (5 bases). From germline, CDR1 is MNHEY and CDR2 SVGAGI. Trimming shortened V by 4 bases and J by 0 bases, and 10 bases separated the two germline ends. The CDR3 runs to 15 residues. As DNA, the CDR3 is TGTGCCAGCAGTTGTTTTGACAGCTCCTACAATGAGCAGTTCTTC. This encodes CASSCFDSSYNEQFF.

The chain combines TRBV5-1 with TRBJ2-3; tentatively, D is TRBD2 (6 bases). CDR3 length: 15 residues. CDR1 and CDR2 (germline): SGHRS, YFSETQ. Trimming cost V 1 base and J 2 bases, with 11 bases left between them. CDR3 bases: TGCGCCAGCAGCTTGCAACGGAGGGACACAGATACGCAGTATTTT. Translation gives CASSLQRRDTDTQYF.

This chain joins TRBV27 and TRBJ2-1, with 13 nucleotides matching TRBD2. Germline CDR1 is MNHEY and CDR2 is SMNVEV (reference sequence). V lost 3 bases to trimming and J lost 8 bases; unmatched junction nucleotides: 16. The CDR3 is made up of 19 amino acids. The CDR3 region is CASSLTAGTSGIDGDEQFF. The CDR3 nucleotides read TGTGCCAGCAGTTTGACCGCCGGGACTAGCGGGATCGACGGGGATGAGCAGTTCTTC.

The chain has TRBV4-1 and TRBJ2-5, with TRBD1 matching 9 bases. Germline CDR1 reads MGHRA; CDR2 reads YSYEKL. The CDR3 extends over 16 amino acids. Trimming cost V 2 bases and J 4 bases; bases outside gene matches: 8. CDR3 nucleotide sequence: TGCGCCAGCAGCCAACATCCGGGACAGGGCAGAGAGACCCAGTACTTC. Translating it yields CASSQHPGQGRETQYF.

Here the CDR3 reads CASSPSGRGGLSGELFF. Here the CDR3 DNA reads TGTGCCAGCAGCCCTTCGGGGCGGGGGGGACTCTCCGGGGAGCTGTTTTTT. The chain joins TRBV5-4 to TRBJ2-2; 9 bases match TRBD2. CDR1 and CDR2 from the germline V gene are SGHNT and YYREEE (reference sequence). After removal of 4 bases from V and 6 bases from J, the junction contained 13 bases not matched to a gene. The CDR3 loop spans 17 amino acids.

The chain is built from TRBV6-1 and TRBJ2-5, with 7 positions matching TRBD2. The J call is uncertain, as TRBJ2-7 better fits the DNA end. CDR1 and CDR2 from the germline V gene are MNHNS and SASEGT. The CDR3 is 15 amino acids. CDR3 in amino acids: CASSEYGGGSYEQYF. CDR3 bases: TGTGCCAGCAGTGAATACGGCGGGGGCTCCTACGAGCAGTACTTC.

This clone was counted a single time. CDR3 protein: CASSLMTSGSTHEQYF. The DNA for the CDR3 is TGTGCCAGCAGCTTAATGACTAGCGGGAGTACCCACGAGCAGTACTTC. This rearrangement joins TRBV11-2 to TRBJ2-7; 12 nucleotides agree with TRBD2. V was pared by 2 bases and J by 5 bases, with 7 bases of the junction left unmatched. The CDR3 has 16 residues. The germline gives CDR1 SGHAT, CDR2 FQNNGV.

About this clone itself: Within the sample, other DNA sequences also encode this same CDR3. The CDR3 coding sequence is TGTGCCAGCAGCTTTAGAGTGAGACTACTCACAGATACGCAGTATTTT. Protein sequence: CASSFRVRLLTDTQYF. The rearrangement uses TRBV5-6 and TRBJ2-3; a weak D match, TRBD2 (5 bases). The germline V gene has CDR1 SGHDT and CDR2 YYEEEE. The CDR3 runs to 16 residues. Trimming cost V 2 bases and J 2 bases, with 15 bases left between them.

The chain recombines TRBV2 with TRBJ2-3; 12 bases fit TRBD1. Per the germline V gene, CDR1 is SNHLY and CDR2 is FYNNEI. Unmatched junction bases numbered 3, after V lost 8 bases and J lost 3 bases. The CDR3 has 14 amino acids. CDR3 sequence: CASGGQGATDTQYF. DNA for the CDR3: TGTGCCAGCGGGGGACAGGGGGCAACAGATACGCAGTATTTT.